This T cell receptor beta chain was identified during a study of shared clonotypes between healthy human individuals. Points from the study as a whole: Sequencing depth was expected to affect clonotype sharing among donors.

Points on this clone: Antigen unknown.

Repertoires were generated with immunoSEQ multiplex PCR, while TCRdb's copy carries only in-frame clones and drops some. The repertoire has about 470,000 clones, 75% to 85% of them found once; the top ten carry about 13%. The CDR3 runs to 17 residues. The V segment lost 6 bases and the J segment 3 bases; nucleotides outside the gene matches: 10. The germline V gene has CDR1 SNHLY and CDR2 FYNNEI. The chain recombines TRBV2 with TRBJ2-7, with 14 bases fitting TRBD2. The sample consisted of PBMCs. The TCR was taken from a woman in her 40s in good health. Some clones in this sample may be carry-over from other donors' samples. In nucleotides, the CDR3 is TGTGCCAGCAGGGGGGCCGGGACTAGCGGGAGTTTCTACGAGCAGTACTTC. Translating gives CASRGAGTSGSFYEQYF.